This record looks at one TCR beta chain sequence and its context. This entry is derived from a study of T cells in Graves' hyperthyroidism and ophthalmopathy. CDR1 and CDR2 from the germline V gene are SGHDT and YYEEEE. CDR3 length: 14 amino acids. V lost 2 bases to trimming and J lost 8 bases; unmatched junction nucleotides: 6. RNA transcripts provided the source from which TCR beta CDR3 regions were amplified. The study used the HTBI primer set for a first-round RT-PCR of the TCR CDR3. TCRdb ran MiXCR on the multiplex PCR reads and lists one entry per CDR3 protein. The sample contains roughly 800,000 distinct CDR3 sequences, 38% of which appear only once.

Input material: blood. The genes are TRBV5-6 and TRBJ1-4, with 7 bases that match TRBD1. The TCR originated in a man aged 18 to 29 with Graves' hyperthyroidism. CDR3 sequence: CASSFDRVDEKLFF. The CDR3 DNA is TGTGCCAGCAGCTTCGACAGGGTTGACGAAAAACTGTTTTTT.